The 9 T cell receptor beta chains in this list originate from one sample, sequenced in a study of cytomegalovirus exposure and HLA in healthy donors (dated by TCRdb to about 2017). Library generation was performed with the immunoSEQ multiplex PCR assay. For the multiplex PCR, a mixture combining 60 forward primers for TCR Vbeta segments and 13 reverse primers for TCR Jbeta segments was used. TCRdb stores this immuneACCESS table with in-frame sequences only. Part of the clones is absent; in the studies checked, under half of the shortfall reflects unresolved V genes, and no reason is known for the rest. The sample table shows 150,000 to 200,000 clones, and around 81% are seen once. The ten biggest clones cover about 2.3% of the sample. The sample consisted of PBMCs. Receptor source: a woman in her 30s in good health and CMV-seronegative.

The chain couples TRBV18 to TRBJ2-7, with D uncertain. The CDR3 is made up of 11 amino acids. The V end was cut by 3 bases, the J end by 3 bases, with 3 bases between. CDR1 KGHSH and CDR2 LQKENI come from the germline V gene. CDR3 in amino acids: CASSPNYEQYF. The CDR3 DNA reads as TGTGCCAGCTCACCCAACTACGAGCAGTACTTC.

CDR3 in DNA: TGCGCCAGCAGCCAAGAATTGAGTACAGGGGGTAATGGCTACACCTTC. This sequence encodes CASSQELSTGGNGYTF. V usage is TRBV4-3 and J usage is TRBJ1-2, with TRBD1 matching 8 bases. This CDR3 is 16 amino acids long. CDR1 LGHNA and CDR2 YSLEER come from the germline V gene. V was clipped by 0 bases and J by 6 bases; unmatched bases: 9.

The V gene is TRBV2, the J gene TRBJ2-5; 7 nucleotides agree with TRBD1. V trimming: 4 bases; J trimming: 0 bases; junction bases outside the gene matches: 2. The V gene's germline CDR1 is SNHLY and CDR2 FYNNEI. CDR3 length equals 14 residues. CDR3 loop: CASSVDRNQETQYF. As DNA, the CDR3 is TGTGCCAGCAGTGTGGACAGGAACCAAGAGACCCAGTACTTC.

A single count supports this clone. This sequence joins TRBV13 and TRBJ2-7; TRBD2 agrees at 9 bases. J was trimmed by 4 bases and V by 0 bases; bases with no gene match: 7. CDR3 size: 16 residues. The germline gives CDR1 PRHDT, CDR2 FYEKMQ (reference sequence). DNA for the CDR3: TGTGCCAGCAGCTTAGGGGTAGCGGGAGAAGGATACGAGCAGTACTTC. Residues: CASSLGVAGEGYEQYF.

This chain uses TRBV5-1 with TRBJ2-7, with 9 bases matching TRBD1. Trimming cost V 4 bases and J 5 bases; bases outside gene matches: 4. The CDR3 covers 13 residues. Germline values: CDR1 SGHRS, CDR2 YFSETQ. The CDR3 spells CASSRDRADEQYF. DNA for the CDR3: TGCGCCAGCAGCAGGGACAGGGCCGACGAGCAGTACTTC.

The chain links TRBV18 to TRBJ2-6; 7 bases line up with TRBD1. V trimming: 2 bases; J trimming: 0 bases; junction bases outside the gene matches: 4. This CDR3 spans 17 amino acids. Germline V gene lookup returns CDR1 KGHSH and CDR2 LQKENI. CDR3 amino acids: CASSPRQGSSGANVLTF. In nucleotides, the CDR3 is TGTGCCAGCTCACCAAGACAGGGTAGCTCTGGGGCCAACGTCCTGACTTTC.

This clone has just one count. The gene calls are TRBV2 and TRBJ2-1, with 8 bases lining up with TRBD2. With 7 bases clipped from V and 9 bases from J, the junction kept 11 bases outside the gene matches. The CDR3 runs 14 residues. Germline CDR1 is SNHLY and CDR2 is FYNNEI. The CDR3 protein is CASTRGTSFGEQFF. The CDR3 region has the DNA TGTGCCAGCACCCGAGGGACTAGTTTCGGTGAGCAGTTCTTC.

The rearrangement uses TRBV5-4 and TRBJ2-5; 7 nucleotides line up with TRBD2. The V segment lost 4 bases and the J segment 7 bases; nucleotides outside the gene matches: 7. This CDR3 is built from 13 residues. CDR1 SGHNT and CDR2 YYREEE come from the germline V gene (reference sequence). CDR3 sequence (DNA): TGTGCCAGCAGCCAGACCCCGGGGGGGACCCAGTACTTC. It specifies CASSQTPGGTQYF.

The chain couples TRBV11-2 to TRBJ1-5; the D gene is possibly TRBD1 (5 bases). The V end was cut by 1 base, the J end by 5 bases, with 9 bases between. The CDR3 contains 14 residues. Germline CDR1 and CDR2: SGHAT and FQNNGV. CDR3 residues: CASSLAAGHQPQHF. The CDR3 bases are TGTGCCAGCAGCTTAGCGGCAGGGCATCAGCCCCAGCATTTT.